This T cell receptor beta chain was profiled in a study of read filtering for tumor transcriptome and immune sequencing (dated by TCRdb to 2020 to 2022). As for the study more broadly: The cohort was composed of approximately 17 male and 14 female patients, with a mean age of roughly 70 years and an age range of roughly 45 to 80. By revised international staging, roughly eight patients were R-ISS I, about 15 were R-ISS II and 7 were R-ISS III. After DNase treatment, whole-transcriptome libraries were prepared using the TruSeq RNA Access Library Prep Kit. Per sample, about 4.05 to 11 million TCR-region mapped reads were obtained with IR-seq, compared with only about 80 to 1,300 with RNA-seq. Using the same bone marrow samples, the study ran both targeted immune repertoire sequencing and bulk whole-transcriptome sequencing and then compared the TCR repertoires from each method. A main aim was a read-filtering strategy for immune repertoire data, specifically whether clonotypes supported by a single read should be removed. What the study reported, not specific to this receptor: The correlation between IR-seq and RNA-seq shared clonotype proportions was increased by removal of single-read clonotypes. Compared with RNA-seq, IR-seq captured clonotypes at much higher depth and more reliably, and a smaller IR-seq throughput was enough to identify most shared clonotypes. The sorted CD138-negative fraction was composed of a mixed bone marrow immune population rather than of purified T cells. Single-read clonotypes made up 80% to 90% of clonotypes but only approximately 3.7% of total reads in IR-seq, compared with roughly 70% of clonotypes and roughly 49% of reads in RNA-seq.

The table lists this clonotype with a few counts. The clone's antigen remains unknown. A read error may be the cause here, since a much bigger clone is one base away. TCR libraries were constructed from 350 to 400 ng RNA using the Immunoverse kit, and molecular barcoded adaptors covering alpha/delta and beta/gamma chains were employed. TCR library preparation used the same RNA that was used for transcriptome sequencing. Sequencing of TCR libraries was carried out on an Illumina HiSeq 4000 with 2 x 150 cycles. The authors' pipeline ran thus. With MiXCR, TCR reads were aligned to human V, D, J and C references and assembled into CDR3 clonotypes, with quality filtering and error correction included. The tcR package in R was used to analyze clonotype counts and gene usage diversity. For inspection of raw mapping reads, RNA-seq reads were mapped by STAR aligner version 2.5.3a onto GRCh37 of the human genome. To test how sequencing depth affects detected clonotypes, IR-seq fastq files were randomly downsampled with Seqtk 1.3. Clones were called with MiXCR by TCRdb after fastp trimmed the public reads at Q25, and only in-frame beta chains were retained. CDR3 protein duplicates are merged, each entry listing the most common genes and DNA. What appears here as the V and J calls and clone size reflects TCRdb's work, not the paper's. The table for this sample lists around 140,000 distinct CDR3 sequences; 13% of them were counted only once. The top ten hold 7.5% to 9.5% of the sample.

Each patient had bone marrow sampled at the time of active disease. Bone marrow mononuclear cells were isolated by Ficoll-Hypaque density gradient centrifugation. Myeloma plasma cells were removed and CD138-negative cells were obtained by negative selection following labeling with CD138 magnetic microbeads on a MACS separator. The purity of the isolated cells was checked by flow cytometry with CD138 antibodies on an Attune NxT. Total RNA was extracted with TRIzol reagent and quantified with a NanoDrop spectrophotometer. For each patient, paired RNA-seq and IR-seq were run on the CD138-negative bone marrow sample from that patient. The CDR3 has 14 amino acids, counting the end cysteine and phenylalanine. The only DNA kept is the CDR3, 42 bases in frame from the first base. Between the V and J ends, shortened by 2 bases and 2 bases respectively, the junction contains 9 bases.

The rearrangement joined TRBV12-3 or TRBV12-4 to TRBJ2-5; the D gene is not confidently resolved. The clonotype was recovered from a donor at least 40 years old with multiple myeloma. Sequencing was done on a sample of a population of CD138-negative cells sorted from bone marrow. In the paper's terms, the cell subset or site label means: bone marrow mononuclear cells depleted of CD138+ plasma/myeloma cells by negative magnetic selection. The CDR3 loop reads CASSLIASQETQYF. The nucleotide sequence reads as follows: TGTGCCAGCAGTTTAATAGCCAGTCAAGAGACCCAGTACTTC.